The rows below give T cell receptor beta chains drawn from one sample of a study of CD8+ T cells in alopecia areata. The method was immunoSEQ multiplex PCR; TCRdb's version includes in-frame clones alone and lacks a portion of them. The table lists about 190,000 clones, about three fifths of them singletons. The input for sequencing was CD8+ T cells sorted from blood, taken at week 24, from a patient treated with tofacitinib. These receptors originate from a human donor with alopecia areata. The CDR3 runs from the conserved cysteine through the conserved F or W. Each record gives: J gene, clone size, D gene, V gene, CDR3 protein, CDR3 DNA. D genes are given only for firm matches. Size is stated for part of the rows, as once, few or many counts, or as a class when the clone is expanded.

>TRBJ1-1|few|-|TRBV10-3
CAISEETPNTEAFF
TGTGCCATCAGTGAAGAGACTCCCAACACTGAAGCTTTCTTT
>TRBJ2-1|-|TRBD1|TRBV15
CATSREIPGQKNNEQFF
TGTGCCACCAGCAGAGAAATCCCGGGACAGAAAAACAATGAGCAGTTCTTC
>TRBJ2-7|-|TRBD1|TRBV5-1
CASSLDRQGTGYEQYF
TGCGCCAGCAGCTTGGATAGACAGGGTACAGGTTACGAGCAGTACTTC
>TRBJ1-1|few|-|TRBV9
CASSVGGSEAFF
TGTGCCAGCAGCGTCGGGGGGTCGGAAGCTTTCTTT
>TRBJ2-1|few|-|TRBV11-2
CASTLSRNEQFF
TGTGCCAGCACCTTATCCAGGAATGAGCAGTTCTTC
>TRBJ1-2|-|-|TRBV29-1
CSVLDPRGNYGYTF
TGCAGCGTTCTTGATCCGAGGGGGAACTATGGCTACACCTTC
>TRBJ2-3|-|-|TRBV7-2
CASSLFGASADTQYF
TGTGCCAGCAGCTTATTCGGGGCGAGCGCAGATACGCAGTATTTT
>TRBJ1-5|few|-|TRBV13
CASSRTTGQSKHQPQHF
TGTGCCAGCAGCCGAACGACCGGACAGAGCAAGCATCAGCCCCAGCATTTT
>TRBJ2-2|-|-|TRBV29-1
CSVPLRGANTGELFF
TGCAGCGTTCCGCTTCGGGGGGCCAACACCGGGGAGCTGTTTTTT
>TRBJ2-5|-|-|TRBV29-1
CSVPLLGETQYF
TGCAGCGTCCCTTTACTCGGGGAGACCCAGTACTTC
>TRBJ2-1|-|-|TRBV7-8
CASSLVGNEQFF
TGTGCCAGCAGCTTAGTAGGCAATGAGCAGTTCTTC
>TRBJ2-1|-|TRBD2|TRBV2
CASSDSGTSEWGQFF
TGTGCCAGCAGTGATTCCGGGACTAGCGAGTGGGGGCAGTTCTTC
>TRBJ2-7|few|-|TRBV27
CASSPSASYEQYF
TGTGCCAGCAGCCCCAGTGCCTCCTACGAGCAGTACTTC
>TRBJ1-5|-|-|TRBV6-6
CASSYQPQHF
TGTGCCAGCAGCTACCAGCCCCAGCATTTT
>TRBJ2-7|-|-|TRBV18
CASSPDRSEQYF
TGTGCCAGCTCACCAGACCGGTCCGAGCAGTACTTC
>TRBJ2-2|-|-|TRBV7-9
CASSLDLGDLNTGELFF
TGTGCCAGCAGCTTAGATCTGGGGGACCTCAACACCGGGGAGCTGTTTTTT
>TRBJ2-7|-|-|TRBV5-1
CASSLDEPGHLYEQYF
TGCGCCAGCAGCTTGGACGAACCGGGACATCTTTACGAGCAGTACTTC
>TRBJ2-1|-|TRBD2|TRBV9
CASSASGATYNEQFF
TGTGCCAGCAGCGCTAGCGGGGCCACCTACAATGAGCAGTTCTTC
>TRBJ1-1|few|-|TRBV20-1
CSASPRTEAFF
TGCAGTGCTAGCCCCCGCACTGAAGCTTTCTTT
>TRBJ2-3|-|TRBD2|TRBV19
CASSITAGIADTQYF
TGTGCCAGTAGTATCACAGCGGGGATTGCAGATACGCAGTATTTT
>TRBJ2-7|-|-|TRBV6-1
CASSPSESYEQYF
TGTGCCAGCAGTCCCTCGGAGAGTTACGAGCAGTACTTC
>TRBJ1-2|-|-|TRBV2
CASPGNGYTF
TGTGCCAGCCCGGGCAATGGCTACACCTTC
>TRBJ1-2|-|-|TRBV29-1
CSVWDQLPDAYGYTF
TGCAGCGTTTGGGACCAGCTCCCAGACGCATATGGCTACACCTTC
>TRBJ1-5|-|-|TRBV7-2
CASSLSRQPQHF
TGTGCCAGCAGCTTATCGCGCCAGCCCCAGCATTTT
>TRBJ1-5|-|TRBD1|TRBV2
CASRSGTGIQPQHF
TGTGCCAGCAGATCGGGGACAGGGATTCAGCCCCAGCATTTT
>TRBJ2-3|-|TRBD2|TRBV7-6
CASSVTSGLRASGTDTQYF
TGTGCCAGCAGCGTCACTAGCGGCCTTAGAGCTAGTGGCACAGATACGCAGTATTTT
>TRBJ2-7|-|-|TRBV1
CTSSQGRGGQSPSYEQYF
TGCACCAGCAGCCAAGGCCGGGGGGGACAGTCCCCGTCCTACGAGCAGTACTTC
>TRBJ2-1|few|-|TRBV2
CATTTMGQEQFF
TGTGCCACAACGACCATGGGTCAGGAGCAGTTCTTC
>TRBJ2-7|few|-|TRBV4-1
CASSGDSREQYF
TGCGCCAGCAGCGGAGACAGTCGCGAGCAGTACTTC
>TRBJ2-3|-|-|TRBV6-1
CASSERVKGGTDTQYF
TGTGCCAGCAGTGAGAGGGTAAAAGGGGGCACAGATACGCAGTATTTT
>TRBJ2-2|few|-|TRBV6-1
CASSELGGELFF
TGTGCCAGCAGTGAATTGGGGGGGGAGCTGTTTTTT
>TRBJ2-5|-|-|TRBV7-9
CASSSTISEVETQYF
TGTGCCAGCAGCTCTACCATATCAGAGGTAGAGACCCAGTACTTC
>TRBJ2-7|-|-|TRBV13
CASSFGSPPPRGGHRYEQYF
TGTGCCAGCAGCTTCGGGTCGCCCCCCCCGCGGGGAGGCCACCGCTACGAGCAGTACTTC
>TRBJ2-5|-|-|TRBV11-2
CASSLGQGPQETQYF
TGTGCCAGCAGCTTAGGGCAGGGACCACAAGAGACCCAGTACTTC
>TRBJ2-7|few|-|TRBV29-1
CSVASGSYEQYF
TGCAGCGTAGCGTCCGGCTCCTACGAGCAGTACTTC
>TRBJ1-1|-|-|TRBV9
CASRHGRSGAQAFF
TGTGCCAGCAGACATGGAAGAAGTGGGGCCCAAGCTTTCTTT
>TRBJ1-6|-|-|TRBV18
CASSPYEYWGQLNSPLHF
TGTGCCAGCTCACCTTATGAGTATTGGGGCCAGCTGAATTCACCCCTCCACTTT
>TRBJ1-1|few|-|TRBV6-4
CASSDRANTEAFF
TGTGCCAGCAGTGACAGGGCCAACACTGAAGCTTTCTTT
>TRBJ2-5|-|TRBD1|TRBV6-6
CASREGQAQETQYF
TGTGCCAGCAGGGAGGGACAGGCGCAAGAGACCCAGTACTTC
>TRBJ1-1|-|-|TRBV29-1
CSVSFSGIRATEAFF
TGCAGCGTTTCATTCTCGGGGATCCGGGCCACTGAAGCTTTCTTT
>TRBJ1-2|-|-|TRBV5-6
CASSKGSDGYTF
TGTGCCAGCAGCAAGGGGTCCGATGGCTACACCTTC